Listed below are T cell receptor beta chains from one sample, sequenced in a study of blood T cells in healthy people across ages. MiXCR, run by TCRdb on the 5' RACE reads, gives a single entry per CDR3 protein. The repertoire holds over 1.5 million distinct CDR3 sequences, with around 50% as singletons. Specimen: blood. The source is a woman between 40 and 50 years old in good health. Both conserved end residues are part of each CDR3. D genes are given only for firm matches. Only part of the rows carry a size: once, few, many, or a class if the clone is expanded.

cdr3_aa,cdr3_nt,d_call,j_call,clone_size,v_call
CASSQLPGIGETQYF,TGCGCCAGCAGCCAACTACCGGGGATCGGAGAGACCCAGTACTTC,-,TRBJ2-5,-,TRBV5-1
CASRKGDRVAEAFF,TGTGCCAGCAGAAAAGGGGACAGGGTGGCTGAAGCTTTCTTT,TRBD1,TRBJ1-1,-,TRBV27
CASRGSPGGYTF,TGTGCCAGCAGGGGGTCTCCGGGGGGCTACACCTTC,-,TRBJ1-2,-,TRBV27
CASSRGTSGGGYQETQYF,TGTGCCAGCAGCCGAGGGACTAGCGGGGGGGGGTACCAAGAGACCCAGTACTTC,TRBD2,TRBJ2-5,-,TRBV12-3/TRBV12-4
CSAPFPGRAGAYEQYF,TGCAGTGCTCCCTTTCCAGGTAGAGCGGGGGCCTACGAGCAGTACTTC,TRBD2,TRBJ2-7,-,TRBV20-1
CASSLGDLNEKLFF,TGTGCCAGCAGTTTGGGAGACCTTAATGAAAAACTGTTTTTT,-,TRBJ1-4,-,TRBV28
CASSQTGEANEKLFF,TGTGCCAGCAGCCAAACAGGGGAAGCTAATGAAAAACTGTTTTTT,TRBD1,TRBJ1-4,-,TRBV4-2
CASSDSGGASETQYF,TGTGCCAGCAGCGATAGCGGGGGGGCCTCCGAGACCCAGTACTTC,TRBD2,TRBJ2-5,few,TRBV9
CASSLGFDRATSYEQYF,TGCGCCAGCAGCTTGGGCTTCGACAGGGCTACCTCCTACGAGCAGTACTTC,TRBD1,TRBJ2-7,few,TRBV5-1
CASSLEKGLASYNEQFF,TGTGCCAGCAGCTTAGAAAAGGGACTGGCATCCTACAATGAGCAGTTCTTC,-,TRBJ2-1,once,TRBV11-2
CASRGTESHEQFF,TGCGCCAGCCGAGGGACGGAGAGCCATGAGCAGTTCTTC,-,TRBJ2-1,-,TRBV5-1
CSANSEVKGRYGQYF,TGCAGTGCCAACTCTGAAGTAAAAGGGAGGTACGGGCAGTACTTC,-,TRBJ2-4,-,TRBV20-1
CASYGAKTEAFF,TGTGCCAGCTACGGGGCGAAGACTGAAGCTTTCTTT,-,TRBJ1-1,-,TRBV27
CASSLNIGQTQYF,TGCGCCAGCAGCTTAAACATTGGGCAGACCCAGTACTTC,-,TRBJ2-5,few,TRBV5-1
CASSLEGWGGQETQYF,TGTGCCAGCAGCTTAGAAGGATGGGGGGGGCAAGAGACCCAGTACTTC,TRBD2,TRBJ2-5,many,TRBV11-2
CASRISGEQETQYF,TGTGCCAGCAGAATAAGCGGGGAACAAGAGACCCAGTACTTC,TRBD2,TRBJ2-5,-,TRBV6-5
CASSQDSPGLPRGYGYTF,TGTGCCAGCAGCCAAGACTCACCGGGACTCCCGAGGGGCTATGGCTACACCTTC,-,TRBJ1-2,once,TRBV4-2
CASSLRDRPHEQYF,TGTGCCAGCAGCCTAAGGGACCGTCCCCACGAGCAGTACTTC,-,TRBJ2-7,-,TRBV7-9
CASSLYTGTYEQYF,TGTGCCAGCAGTTTATACACCGGGACCTACGAGCAGTACTTC,-,TRBJ2-7,-,TRBV28
CATSDFPRGETQYF,TGTGCCACCAGTGATTTCCCCAGGGGGGAGACCCAGTACTTC,TRBD1,TRBJ2-5,-,TRBV24-1
CAGSWASDSTDTQYF,TGTGCCGGCAGTTGGGCTAGCGATAGCACAGATACGCAGTATTTT,-,TRBJ2-3,-,TRBV6-6
CASSELGANTEAFF,TGTGCCAGCAGTGAATTGGGAGCCAACACTGAAGCTTTCTTT,-,TRBJ1-1,-,TRBV25-1
CASSLAGASYEQYF,TGCGCCAGCAGCTTGGCCGGCGCCTCCTACGAGCAGTACTTC,-,TRBJ2-7,many,TRBV5-1
CASSLDRVNWETQYF,TGTGCCAGCAGCTTGGACAGGGTTAACTGGGAGACCCAGTACTTC,TRBD1,TRBJ2-5,-,TRBV28
CASTSRLHNEQFF,TGTGCCAGCACCTCCCGGCTCCACAATGAGCAGTTCTTC,-,TRBJ2-1,-,TRBV5-6
CASSLGSGPLDEQFF,TGTGCCAGCAGCTTAGGTAGCGGCCCTTTGGATGAGCAGTTCTTC,-,TRBJ2-1,once,TRBV7-9
CSALSRRRDLQETQYF,TGCAGTGCCCTTAGCCGAAGACGGGACTTACAAGAGACCCAGTACTTC,-,TRBJ2-5,few,TRBV20-1
CASSLDYTEAFF,TGTGCCAGCAGCTTAGACTACACTGAAGCTTTCTTT,-,TRBJ1-1,-,TRBV7-2
CASSTSWTPTDTQYF,TGTGCCAGCAGCACGAGTTGGACTCCCACAGATACGCAGTATTTT,-,TRBJ2-3,-,TRBV11-2
CASSLLHAGGLNIQYF,TGTGCCAGCAGCTTACTGCATGCAGGGGGGCTAAACATTCAGTACTTC,-,TRBJ2-4,-,TRBV7-2
CASSQTSEWVYSVSDTQYF,TGTGCCAGCAGCCAAACGAGCGAATGGGTCTACTCGGTCAGCGATACGCAGTATTTT,-,TRBJ2-3,-,TRBV4-2
CSARRGNTGELFF,TGCAGTGCTAGACGTGGGAACACCGGGGAGCTGTTTTTT,-,TRBJ2-2,few,TRBV20-1
CASSSNRPTSGANVLTF,TGTGCCAGCAGCTCTAACAGACCGACTTCTGGGGCCAACGTCCTGACTTTC,-,TRBJ2-6,-,TRBV7-6
CASSPFQGQGGNYGYTF,TGTGCCAGCAGCCCCTTCCAGGGACAGGGGGGCAACTATGGCTACACCTTC,TRBD1,TRBJ1-2,few,TRBV4-2
CASSLYTSGGNTDTQYF,TGTGCCAGTAGTCTTTATACTAGCGGGGGGAACACAGATACGCAGTATTTT,TRBD2,TRBJ2-3,-,TRBV19
CASSQDVATDSSDEQFF,TGTGCCAGCAGCCAAGATGTGGCGACGGATTCGTCGGATGAGCAGTTCTTC,-,TRBJ2-1,-,TRBV4-2
CSGTQGASYNEQFF,TGCAGCGGCACGCAGGGGGCGTCTTACAATGAGCAGTTCTTC,TRBD1,TRBJ2-1,-,TRBV29-1
CASSYLAGKTKYQNYEQYF,TGTGCCAGCAGTTACTTGGCTGGGAAAACGAAGTATCAAAACTACGAGCAGTACTTC,-,TRBJ2-7,few,TRBV6-2/TRBV6-3
CASSQVVAGGDTDTQYF,TGTGCCAGCAGCCAAGTTGTAGCGGGGGGGGACACAGATACGCAGTATTTT,TRBD2,TRBJ2-3,-,TRBV4-2
CASSFIRLQETQYF,TGTGCCAGCAGTTTCATAAGGTTGCAAGAGACCCAGTACTTC,-,TRBJ2-5,few,TRBV28
CASSQSREDSWNSPLHF,TGTGCCAGCAGTCAGAGCAGGGAGGATAGTTGGAATTCACCCCTCCACTTT,-,TRBJ1-6,few,TRBV7-9
CASSPTPSPSTDTQYF,TGTGCCAGCAGCCCAACCCCCAGCCCTAGCACAGATACGCAGTATTTT,-,TRBJ2-3,-,TRBV7-9
CASKWGGGLNEQYF,TGTGCCAGCAAGTGGGGGGGAGGACTAAACGAGCAGTACTTC,TRBD2,TRBJ2-7,-,TRBV5-5
CSARAMGQLVYEQYF,TGCAGTGCTCGCGCAATGGGACAACTTGTCTACGAGCAGTACTTC,-,TRBJ2-7,few,TRBV20-1
CASSLFSEQDTQYF,TGTGCCAGCAGCCTATTTAGCGAGCAAGATACGCAGTATTTT,-,TRBJ2-3,few,TRBV6-2/TRBV6-3
CASSTAGTGSSPLHF,TGTGCCAGCAGCACCGCCGGGACAGGGTCTTCACCCCTCCACTTT,TRBD1,TRBJ1-6,few,TRBV28
CASSYSLREQYF,TGTGCCAGCAGTTACTCATTAAGGGAGCAGTACTTC,-,TRBJ2-7,-,TRBV6-2/TRBV6-3
CASSLGTPRGPTNEKLFF,TGTGCCAGCAGCTTAGGTACCCCCCGGGGCCCAACTAATGAAAAACTGTTTTTT,-,TRBJ1-4,-,TRBV11-3
CASSADKEGSYEQYF,TGTGCCAGCAGCGCAGACAAAGAGGGCTCCTACGAGCAGTACTTC,-,TRBJ2-7,-,TRBV5-6
CASSPRAANEQFF,TGTGCCAGCAGCCCCCGGGCCGCCAATGAGCAGTTCTTC,-,TRBJ2-1,few,TRBV7-2
CSAPNLNTEAFF,TGCAGTGCTCCCAACCTGAACACTGAAGCTTTCTTT,-,TRBJ1-1,few,TRBV20-1
CSALQRDFTYNEQFF,TGCAGTGCCTTACAACGGGACTTTACCTACAATGAGCAGTTCTTC,-,TRBJ2-1,few,TRBV20-1
CASSGQGATNYGYTF,TGTGCCAGCAGCGGACAGGGGGCGACTAACTATGGCTACACCTTC,TRBD1,TRBJ1-2,-,TRBV3-1
CSAFRGQGREKLFF,TGCAGTGCGTTTCGTGGACAGGGGCGTGAAAAACTGTTTTTT,TRBD1,TRBJ1-4,-,TRBV20-1
CASEERRGTNEQFF,TGTGCCTCCGAAGAGCGAAGGGGAACTAATGAGCAGTTCTTC,-,TRBJ2-1,few,TRBV6-5
CSARDSRTGGLQETQYF,TGCAGTGCTAGAGACAGTAGGACAGGGGGACTACAAGAGACCCAGTACTTC,TRBD1,TRBJ2-5,-,TRBV20-1